This T cell receptor beta chain was found in a study of blood T cell repertoires in COVID-19. Study-wide context: The United States, Italy and Spain provided the acute and convalescent COVID-19 samples.

The CDR3 has 15 residues. The germline CDR1 and CDR2 sequences are SGHTA and FQGNSA. The ends were cut back, 5 bases at V and 5 bases at J, with 18 bases in the middle. In the authors' methods: How many nucleated cells were present was estimated from reference gene primer amplification. Generated by immunoSEQ multiplex PCR, the TCRdb table keeps only in-frame clones and is missing some. The V and J calls and clone size were taken over from that table, and D and trimming were inferred from the DNA. Of around 270,000 clones listed, 80% to 85% were seen once; the top ten hold approximately 15%. The V call is TRBV7-2, the J call TRBJ2-5, with D possibly being TRBD1 (6 bases). This clonotype was obtained from a person aged 70 to 85 with COVID-19, enrolled during active disease. The sample consisted of peripheral blood. This CDR3 reads CASSQRHRELETQYF. Here the CDR3 DNA reads TGTGCCAGCAGCCAGCGACACAGGGAGTTGGAGACCCAGTACTTC.